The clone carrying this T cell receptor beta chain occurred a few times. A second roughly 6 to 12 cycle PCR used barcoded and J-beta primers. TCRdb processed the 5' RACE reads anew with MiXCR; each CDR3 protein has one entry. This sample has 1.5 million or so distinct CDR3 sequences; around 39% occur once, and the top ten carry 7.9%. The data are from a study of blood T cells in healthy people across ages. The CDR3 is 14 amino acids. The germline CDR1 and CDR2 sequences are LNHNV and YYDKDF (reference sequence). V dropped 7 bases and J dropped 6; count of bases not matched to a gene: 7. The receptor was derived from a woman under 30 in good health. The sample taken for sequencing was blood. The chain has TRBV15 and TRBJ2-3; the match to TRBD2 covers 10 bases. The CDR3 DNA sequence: TGTGCCACCACAAAGCGGGAGGGCCTGGATACGCAGTATTTT. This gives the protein CATTKREGLDTQYF. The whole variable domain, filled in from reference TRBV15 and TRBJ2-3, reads DAMVIQNPRYQVTQFGKPVTLSCSQTLNHNVMYWYQQKSSQAPKLLFHYYDKDFNNEADTPDNFQSRRPNTSFCFLDIRSPGLGDTAMYLCATTKREGLDTQYFGPGTRLTVL.